These T cell receptor beta chains were read from a single sample in a study of T cell responses to AZD1222 COVID-19 vaccine. Libraries were prepared by immunoSEQ multiplex PCR; TCRdb keeps only in-frame clonotypes and omits some of them. The repertoire consists of approximately 200,000 clones, with around 92% occurring once and the leading ten covering 7% to 9.5%. The sequenced sample was peripheral blood, obtained on day 0 of AZD1222 vaccination. Receptors were obtained from an adult in good health. Both conserved end residues are part of each CDR3. The D gene is left open where the match is weak. Some rows have no size entry. The others give once, few or many, or a class for an expanded clone.

v_call: TRBV6-5; j_call: TRBJ2-7; clone_size: NA; d_call: NA; cdr3_nt: TGTGCCAGCAGTTACTCGGCGGGGCCCTCCTACGAGCAGTACTTC; cdr3_aa: CASSYSAGPSYEQYF
v_call: TRBV9; j_call: TRBJ1-5; clone_size: once; d_call: NA; cdr3_nt: TGTGCCAGCAGCGTAGCTGGGGGAGATAATCAGCCCCAGCATTTT; cdr3_aa: CASSVAGGDNQPQHF
v_call: TRBV2; j_call: TRBJ2-7; clone_size: NA; d_call: NA; cdr3_nt: TGTGCCAGCAGTGTTGGAGCCCTCTACGAGCAGTACTTC; cdr3_aa: CASSVGALYEQYF
v_call: TRBV18; j_call: TRBJ2-1; clone_size: NA; d_call: NA; cdr3_nt: TGTGCCAGCTCACTGTTTTCGGGAGTTGACAATGAGCAGTTCTTC; cdr3_aa: CASSLFSGVDNEQFF
v_call: TRBV12-3/TRBV12-4; j_call: TRBJ1-1; clone_size: NA; d_call: NA; cdr3_nt: TGTGCCAGCAGGTCCAGGGCCAACACTGAAGCTTTCTTT; cdr3_aa: CASRSRANTEAFF
v_call: TRBV3-1/TRBV3-2; j_call: TRBJ1-3; clone_size: once; d_call: NA; cdr3_nt: TGTGCCAGCAGCCAAGGGGGCAGGGTAGGGTCTGGAAACACCATATATTTT; cdr3_aa: CASSQGGRVGSGNTIYF
v_call: TRBV30; j_call: TRBJ2-2; clone_size: NA; d_call: TRBD2; cdr3_nt: TGTGCCTGGAGTGTACCTCCCGCTAGCGGATACACCGGGGAGCTGTTTTTT; cdr3_aa: CAWSVPPASGYTGELFF
v_call: TRBV27; j_call: TRBJ1-3; clone_size: NA; d_call: NA; cdr3_nt: TGTGCCAGCAGTTTATCATGGGGAAACACCATATATTTT; cdr3_aa: CASSLSWGNTIYF
v_call: TRBV6-1; j_call: TRBJ1-6; clone_size: NA; d_call: NA; cdr3_nt: TGTGCCAGCAGTGACGAGGGGGGATCATGGTCACCCCTCCACTTT; cdr3_aa: CASSDEGGSWSPLHF
v_call: TRBV24-1; j_call: TRBJ2-7; clone_size: NA; d_call: TRBD1; cdr3_nt: TGTGCCACCATTACTCGGGACAGGGACTTCTACGAGCAGTACTTC; cdr3_aa: CATITRDRDFYEQYF
v_call: TRBV14; j_call: TRBJ2-5; clone_size: NA; d_call: NA; cdr3_nt: TGTGCCAGCAGCCCCCAGGGGGGAGAGACCCAGTACTTC; cdr3_aa: CASSPQGGETQYF
v_call: TRBV7-8; j_call: TRBJ2-7; clone_size: NA; d_call: TRBD2; cdr3_nt: TGTGCCAGCAGCCCGGCGGGACTAGCTTACGAGCAGTACTTC; cdr3_aa: CASSPAGLAYEQYF
v_call: TRBV28; j_call: TRBJ2-7; clone_size: NA; d_call: NA; cdr3_nt: TGTGCGGCAACCGGGACATCGCCCGAGCAGTACTTC; cdr3_aa: CAATGTSPEQYF
v_call: TRBV19; j_call: TRBJ2-7; clone_size: few; d_call: NA; cdr3_nt: TGTGCCAGTAAGGCGCAATCACAGGGACGCTACGAGCAGTACTTC; cdr3_aa: CASKAQSQGRYEQYF
v_call: TRBV12-3/TRBV12-4; j_call: TRBJ1-1; clone_size: NA; d_call: NA; cdr3_nt: TGTGCCAGCAGTTTACGACCGGGACAAGAAGCTTTCTTT; cdr3_aa: CASSLRPGQEAFF
v_call: TRBV20-1; j_call: TRBJ2-4; clone_size: NA; d_call: TRBD1; cdr3_nt: TGCAGTGCTAGTCCAGGGGGCAGCCTAGCATCTCTAGCCAAAAACATTCAGTACTTC; cdr3_aa: CSASPGGSLASLAKNIQYF
v_call: TRBV10-3; j_call: TRBJ2-7; clone_size: NA; d_call: NA; cdr3_nt: TGTGCCATCAGTGAGCCCCCGGGCGAGCAGTACTTC; cdr3_aa: CAISEPPGEQYF
v_call: TRBV25-1; j_call: TRBJ1-1; clone_size: NA; d_call: NA; cdr3_nt: TGTGCCAGCAGTGAACCCATACAGGGAAAAGCTTTCTTT; cdr3_aa: CASSEPIQGKAFF
v_call: TRBV9; j_call: TRBJ1-4; clone_size: NA; d_call: NA; cdr3_nt: TGTGCCAGCAGCTCATCCTTAAAAAGGGATGAAAAACTGTTTTTT; cdr3_aa: CASSSSLKRDEKLFF
v_call: TRBV10-3; j_call: TRBJ1-3; clone_size: NA; d_call: NA; cdr3_nt: TGTGCCATCAGTGAATCAGGGCCTGGAAACACCATATATTTT; cdr3_aa: CAISESGPGNTIYF
v_call: TRBV28; j_call: TRBJ1-4; clone_size: NA; d_call: NA; cdr3_nt: TGTGCCAGCGATCAGGGCGGGCCGGGGGAAAAACTGTTTTTT; cdr3_aa: CASDQGGPGEKLFF
v_call: TRBV5-1; j_call: TRBJ2-1; clone_size: NA; d_call: TRBD2; cdr3_nt: TGCGCCAGCAGCACCGGACTAGCGGGGTCCTCCTACAATGAGCAGTTCTTC; cdr3_aa: CASSTGLAGSSYNEQFF
v_call: TRBV5-6; j_call: TRBJ1-5; clone_size: NA; d_call: NA; cdr3_nt: TGTGCCAGCAGCAACGGGCTCCTCGGGCCCCAGCATTTT; cdr3_aa: CASSNGLLGPQHF
v_call: TRBV9; j_call: TRBJ1-2; clone_size: NA; d_call: TRBD1; cdr3_nt: TGTGCCAGCAGCGTAGGCGCGGGACAGGGGATCGATGGCTACACCTTC; cdr3_aa: CASSVGAGQGIDGYTF
v_call: TRBV24-1; j_call: TRBJ2-1; clone_size: NA; d_call: TRBD1; cdr3_nt: TGTGCCACCGCGACCGTATTACAGGGGGAAATTGGCAATGAGCAGTTCTTC; cdr3_aa: CATATVLQGEIGNEQFF
v_call: TRBV5-4; j_call: TRBJ2-1; clone_size: NA; d_call: TRBD2; cdr3_nt: TGTGCCAGCAGCTTGGTCCGGGGGGCCTACAATGAGCAGTTCTTC; cdr3_aa: CASSLVRGAYNEQFF
v_call: TRBV2; j_call: TRBJ1-1; clone_size: few; d_call: NA; cdr3_nt: TGTGCCAGCAGTGGTTACACTGAAGCTTTCTTT; cdr3_aa: CASSGYTEAFF
v_call: TRBV7-2; j_call: TRBJ1-1; clone_size: NA; d_call: NA; cdr3_nt: TGTGCCAGCAGCTTAAAAATGGGTGTTATGAACACTGAAGCTTTCTTT; cdr3_aa: CASSLKMGVMNTEAFF
v_call: TRBV27; j_call: TRBJ1-2; clone_size: NA; d_call: TRBD1; cdr3_nt: TGTGCCAGCAGGGCACGGGACAGGAACTATGGCTACACCTTC; cdr3_aa: CASRARDRNYGYTF
v_call: TRBV9; j_call: TRBJ2-7; clone_size: NA; d_call: TRBD1; cdr3_nt: TGTGCCAGCAGTCGGACAGGGGGTACATACGAGCAGTACTTC; cdr3_aa: CASSRTGGTYEQYF
v_call: TRBV28; j_call: TRBJ1-5; clone_size: once; d_call: NA; cdr3_nt: TGTGCCAGCAGTTTCTCGGGGGCTGGCAATCAGCCCCAGCATTTT; cdr3_aa: CASSFSGAGNQPQHF
v_call: TRBV7-9; j_call: TRBJ1-5; clone_size: NA; d_call: TRBD1; cdr3_nt: TGTGCCAGCAGCGAAGGGACAGGACGCAATCAGCCCCAGCATTTT; cdr3_aa: CASSEGTGRNQPQHF
v_call: TRBV3-1/TRBV3-2; j_call: TRBJ1-3; clone_size: NA; d_call: NA; cdr3_nt: TGTGCCAGCCCCGCGGGTTCTGGAAACACCATATATTTT; cdr3_aa: CASPAGSGNTIYF
v_call: TRBV30; j_call: TRBJ1-2; clone_size: once; d_call: TRBD1; cdr3_nt: TGTGCCTGGAGAACCGGGACAGGGGGTCCTAACTATGGCTACACCTTC; cdr3_aa: CAWRTGTGGPNYGYTF
v_call: TRBV7-3; j_call: TRBJ2-1; clone_size: NA; d_call: TRBD1; cdr3_nt: TGTGCCAGCAGCCAGGAACCCGGGACAGGGAAGGGTAATGAGCAGTTCTTC; cdr3_aa: CASSQEPGTGKGNEQFF
v_call: TRBV11-2; j_call: TRBJ2-2; clone_size: once; d_call: TRBD1; cdr3_nt: TGTGCCAGCAGCTTAGTAGCCAGGGGGTACACCGGGGAGCTGTTTTTT; cdr3_aa: CASSLVARGYTGELFF
v_call: TRBV19; j_call: TRBJ1-1; clone_size: NA; d_call: TRBD1; cdr3_nt: TGTGCCAGCCGACCCCCCGGGACAGGGCCTGAAGCTTTCTTT; cdr3_aa: CASRPPGTGPEAFF
v_call: TRBV6-5; j_call: TRBJ2-1; clone_size: NA; d_call: TRBD2; cdr3_nt: TGTGCCAGCAGTTCGACTAGGACTAGCGGACAGCAGTTCTTC; cdr3_aa: CASSSTRTSGQQFF
v_call: TRBV29-1; j_call: TRBJ2-7; clone_size: NA; d_call: NA; cdr3_nt: TGCAGCGTTGAAACCGGGGTGAAACACAACGGCTCCTACGAGCAGTACTTC; cdr3_aa: CSVETGVKHNGSYEQYF
v_call: TRBV18; j_call: TRBJ2-7; clone_size: NA; d_call: NA; cdr3_nt: TGTGCCAGCTCACCAGACTACCTATACGAGCAGTACTTC; cdr3_aa: CASSPDYLYEQYF
v_call: TRBV5-4; j_call: TRBJ2-5; clone_size: NA; d_call: TRBD1; cdr3_nt: TGTGCCAGCAGCCTCCGGGACAGATTTCAAGAGACCCAGTACTTC; cdr3_aa: CASSLRDRFQETQYF
v_call: TRBV15; j_call: TRBJ2-3; clone_size: NA; d_call: NA; cdr3_nt: TGTGCCACCAGCAGAGGAGGTCGGGGTACAGATACGCAGTATTTT; cdr3_aa: CATSRGGRGTDTQYF
v_call: TRBV19; j_call: TRBJ1-2; clone_size: NA; d_call: NA; cdr3_nt: TGTGCCAGTAGTACCACGCACAGGGCAGGAAGAAATGGCTACACCTTC; cdr3_aa: CASSTTHRAGRNGYTF
v_call: TRBV7-7; j_call: TRBJ2-5; clone_size: NA; d_call: TRBD1; cdr3_nt: TGTGCTAGCAGCTCACAGGGGTACGGCGGGACCCAGTACTTC; cdr3_aa: CASSSQGYGGTQYF
v_call: TRBV28; j_call: TRBJ1-2; clone_size: NA; d_call: NA; cdr3_nt: TGTGCCAGCAGTACCCGCGAAGGGAACTATGGCTACACCTTC; cdr3_aa: CASSTREGNYGYTF
v_call: TRBV29-1; j_call: TRBJ1-3; clone_size: NA; d_call: NA; cdr3_nt: TGCAGCGTTTGGACGGCTAGGTGGGGAAACACCATATATTTT; cdr3_aa: CSVWTARWGNTIYF
v_call: TRBV19; j_call: TRBJ2-3; clone_size: NA; d_call: NA; cdr3_nt: TGTGCCAGTAGTATTAGGATTGGTGATACGCAGTATTTT; cdr3_aa: CASSIRIGDTQYF
v_call: TRBV3-1/TRBV3-2; j_call: TRBJ2-7; clone_size: NA; d_call: NA; cdr3_nt: TGTGCCAGCAGCCACGGGAGTCCCGACGAGCAGTACTTC; cdr3_aa: CASSHGSPDEQYF
v_call: TRBV7-2; j_call: TRBJ2-7; clone_size: NA; d_call: NA; cdr3_nt: TGTGCCAGCGGTCCGTCAGCCTACGAGCAGTACTTC; cdr3_aa: CASGPSAYEQYF